The TCR beta chain described here comes from a study of shared clonotypes between healthy human individuals. General study points: Relative to memory subsets, naive subsets generally showed larger estimated richness. Non-shared clonotypes had lower generation probabilities than clonotypes shared by all four sorted-subset donors. Only blood underwent sampling, and tissue repertoires likely differ.

CDR3 length equals 15 residues. Looked up from germline, CDR1 is SQVTM and CDR2 is ANQGSEA. V lost 0 bases to trimming and J lost 4 bases; unmatched junction nucleotides: 4. With regard to this clone: Its target is not known.

Only in-frame clones appear in the TCRdb table, and some are missing; sequencing was by immunoSEQ multiplex PCR. The data show approximately 840,000 clones, about 96% seen once. The naive CD8 fraction comprised CD45RO-negative cells positively selected for CCR7 and excluded terminally differentiated effector memory CD45RA+ cells. This chain uses TRBV29-1 with TRBJ2-2; TRBD1 matches at 8 bases. The clonotype originates from a man aged 25-40 years in good health. The material sequenced was naive CD8+ T cells sorted from blood. CDR3 loop: CSVEETGAGTGELFF. DNA of the CDR3: TGCAGCGTTGAAGAGACAGGGGCGGGCACCGGGGAGCTGTTTTTT.